These T cell receptor beta chains were read from a single sample in a study of blood T cell repertoires in COVID-19. Data came from immunoSEQ multiplex PCR; TCRdb stores just in-frame clones and leaves some out. The sample holds roughly 100,000 clones, approximately 86% seen once. Sequenced: peripheral blood. All receptors derive from an elderly man with acute or convalescent COVID-19. CDR3s include the opening cysteine and the closing phenylalanine or tryptophan. The D gene is left open where the match is weak. Expanded clones are given a class, and other clones once, few, many or no size at all.

D gene,clone size,J gene,V gene,CDR3 protein,CDR3 DNA
TRBD1,.,TRBJ1-3,TRBV5-1,CASSSGTGNVERNTIYF,TGCGCCAGCAGCTCCGGGACAGGAAATGTGGAAAGAAACACCATATATTTT
.,.,TRBJ2-2,TRBV5-1,CASSLGQNTGELFF,TGCGCCAGCAGCTTGGGACAAAACACCGGGGAGCTGTTTTTT
.,.,TRBJ2-5,TRBV5-4,CASSLYGVETQYF,TGTGCCAGCAGCCTGTACGGGGTGGAGACCCAGTACTTC
TRBD1,.,TRBJ2-7,TRBV5-7,CASSTNLQGSGYEQYF,TGTGCCAGCAGCACAAACCTACAGGGGAGTGGGTACGAGCAGTACTTC
TRBD2,.,TRBJ2-3,TRBV7-9,CASSFGTSGTTDTQYF,TGTGCCAGCAGCTTTGGGACTAGCGGGACCACAGATACGCAGTATTTT
.,.,TRBJ2-5,TRBV2,CASSPPGTETQYF,TGTGCCAGCAGCCCCCCGGGTACAGAGACCCAGTACTTC
.,few,TRBJ2-2,TRBV28,CASSPLPTGELFF,TGTGCCAGCAGTCCCCTCCCCACCGGGGAGCTGTTTTTT
TRBD2,.,TRBJ2-1,TRBV5-5,CASSLGLARNEQFF,TGTGCCAGCAGCTTGGGACTAGCAAGGAATGAGCAGTTCTTC
TRBD2,.,TRBJ2-1,TRBV2,CASTVGLAVYNEQFF,TGTGCCAGCACTGTGGGACTAGCAGTCTACAATGAGCAGTTCTTC
TRBD2,.,TRBJ2-3,TRBV5-4,CASSLASGFTDTQYF,TGTGCCAGCAGCTTGGCTAGCGGGTTCACAGATACGCAGTATTTT
.,.,TRBJ2-1,TRBV28,CASREGDPYNEQFF,TGTGCCAGCCGAGAGGGGGACCCCTACAATGAGCAGTTCTTC
.,once,TRBJ2-7,TRBV6-5,CASSPSTRQIHEQYF,TGTGCCAGCTCCCCCTCCACTCGACAGATTCACGAGCAGTACTTC
TRBD1,few,TRBJ2-7,TRBV5-1,CASSWGQGPYEQYF,TGCGCCAGCAGCTGGGGACAGGGGCCCTACGAGCAGTACTTC
TRBD1,.,TRBJ1-2,TRBV7-9,CASSLGGQGRGYTF,TGTGCCAGCAGCTTAGGGGGACAGGGCCGTGGCTACACCTTC
.,once,TRBJ2-5,TRBV7-2,CASRSSTEAQYF,TGTGCCAGCAGATCATCAACCGAGGCCCAGTACTTC
TRBD1,.,TRBJ2-1,TRBV19,CASSQGQAYNEQFF,TGTGCCAGTAGTCAAGGACAGGCCTACAATGAGCAGTTCTTC
TRBD1,once,TRBJ2-7,TRBV10-3,CAISESFRTGWDEQYF,TGTGCCATCAGTGAGTCTTTCAGGACAGGCTGGGACGAGCAGTACTTC
.,.,TRBJ2-5,TRBV3-1/TRBV3-2,CASSQMGREEETQYF,TGTGCCAGCAGCCAAATGGGCAGGGAGGAAGAGACCCAGTACTTC
TRBD2,.,TRBJ2-3,TRBV7-2,CASSFLAGGGTDTQYF,TGTGCCAGCAGCTTTCTGGCGGGAGGGGGGACAGATACGCAGTATTTT
.,.,TRBJ1-4,TRBV7-6,CASSPRGGAGEKLFF,TGTGCCAGCAGCCCCCGTGGGGGGGCCGGAGAAAAACTGTTTTTT
TRBD2,few,TRBJ2-5,TRBV6-2/TRBV6-3,CASSRWGLQETQYF,TGTGCCAGCAGCCGGTGGGGACTACAAGAGACCCAGTACTTC
.,.,TRBJ1-5,TRBV7-6,CASSLVSGWDQPQHF,TGTGCCAGCAGCTTAGTTTCAGGTTGGGATCAGCCCCAGCATTTT
TRBD2,.,TRBJ2-7,TRBV5-4,CASSFEPGLAGREQYF,TGTGCCAGCAGCTTCGAGCCGGGACTAGCGGGGAGGGAGCAGTACTTC
TRBD2,many,TRBJ2-2,TRBV7-3,CASSISGRGTGELFF,TGTGCCAGCAGCATTAGCGGGAGAGGCACCGGGGAGCTGTTTTTT
TRBD2,.,TRBJ2-7,TRBV3-1/TRBV3-2,CASSPRALAGTYEQYF,TGTGCCAGCAGCCCCCGCGCACTAGCGGGAACCTACGAGCAGTACTTC